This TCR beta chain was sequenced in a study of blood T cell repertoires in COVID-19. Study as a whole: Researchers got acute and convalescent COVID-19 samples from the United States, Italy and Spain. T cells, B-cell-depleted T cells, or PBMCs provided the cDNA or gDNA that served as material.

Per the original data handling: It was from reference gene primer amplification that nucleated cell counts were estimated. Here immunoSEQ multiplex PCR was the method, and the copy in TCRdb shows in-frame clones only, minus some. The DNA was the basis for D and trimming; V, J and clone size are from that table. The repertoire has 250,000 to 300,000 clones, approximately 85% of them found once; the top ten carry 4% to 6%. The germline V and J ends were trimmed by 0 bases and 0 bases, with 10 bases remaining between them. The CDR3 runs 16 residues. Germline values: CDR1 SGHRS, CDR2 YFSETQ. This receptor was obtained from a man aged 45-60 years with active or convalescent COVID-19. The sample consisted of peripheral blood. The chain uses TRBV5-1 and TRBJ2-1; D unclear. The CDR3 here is CASSLGGGSSYNEQFF. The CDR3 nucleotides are TGCGCCAGCAGCTTGGGAGGCGGTAGCTCCTACAATGAGCAGTTCTTC.